The present T cell receptor (beta chain) was sequenced within a study of CD8 T cells in Susac syndrome. With random hexamers, 0.5 to 1 ug RNA was reverse transcribed. TCRdb reprocessed the immunoSEQ multiplex PCR reads with MiXCR, giving one entry per CDR3 protein. The sample shows about 85,000 distinct CDR3 sequences, around 94% of them seen only once. This CDR3 has 16 residues. Per germline, CDR1 MNHEY and CDR2 SMNVEV (reference sequence). Germline trimming cut 5 bases from V and 3 bases from J; bases unmatched to any gene: 5. The sample was CD8+ T cells from PBMCs. V and J are TRBV27 and TRBJ2-5, with 14 bases aligning to TRBD2. The clonotype comes from a human donor in good health. The CDR3 sequence: CASSPLGLAGEETQYF. The CDR3 nucleotides read TGTGCCAGCAGTCCACTGGGACTAGCGGGGGAAGAGACCCAGTACTTC.